This T cell receptor beta chain was sequenced during a study of T cell responses to AZD1222 COVID-19 vaccine. The overall study: Second-dose recipients at about 4 or about 12 weeks were treated as one pooled group. Study results and caveats: Only five to seven AZD1222 recipients were seropositive at baseline.

This table comes from immunoSEQ multiplex PCR, and its TCRdb copy is limited to in-frame clones, with some not included. Seen here are about 150,000 clones, about 93% observed once, and the top ten hold 1.5% to 2%. About this clone: Antigen specificity is unknown.

CDR3 length equals 11 residues. Trimming removed 5 bases from V and 10 bases from J, with 9 bases in between. Germline values: CDR1 MNHEY, CDR2 SVGEGT. The sample was peripheral blood, taken on day 0 of AZD1222 vaccination. The chain uses TRBV6-2 or TRBV6-3 and TRBJ2-1; TRBD1 or TRBD2 may be the D gene (5 bases each). The sequence was collected from an adult in good health. CDR3: CASSLRDEQFF. The DNA for the CDR3 is TGTGCCAGCAGTCTCCGGGACGAGCAGTTCTTC.